The T cell receptor (beta chain) under discussion was sequenced for a study of CD8 T cells in ankylosing spondylitis. Whole-study findings and limits: Reportedly, disease-linked clones are significantly enriched in ankylosing spondylitis patients' matched synovial fluid. Ankylosing spondylitis blood appeared to be characterized by a TCR beta motif of about 8 highly homologous variants.

Quantitative 5'-RACE with molecular barcodes generated TCR beta libraries. TCRdb analysed the 5' RACE reads with MiXCR anew, one entry per CDR3 protein. The sample has more than 150,000 distinct CDR3 sequences; approximately 10% are singletons. About this clonotype itself: The antigen is not known.

This CDR3 comprises 11 residues. V was clipped by 5 bases and J by 0 bases, with 1 base between them. The origin of this receptor is a male donor with ankylosing spondylitis or in good health (not recorded which). The V call is TRBV12-3 or TRBV12-4, the J call TRBJ1-2; no reliable D call. Material: blood, either unsorted or a sorted T cell fraction (not recorded which). The CDR3 loop is CASSPNYGYTF. CDR3 bases: TGTGCCAGCAGTCCTAACTATGGCTACACCTTC.